Following are 24 T cell receptor beta chains from one sample sequenced in a study of T cells after yellow fever vaccination. TCRdb re-called the 5' RACE reads through MiXCR, storing one row per CDR3 protein. The sample records more than 300,000 distinct CDR3 sequences, 6.5% to 8.5% being singletons. Sequences were derived from PBMCs, sampled around 45 days after the first yellow fever vaccination. The receptors derive from a man in his late teens or twenties who received the YFV17D yellow fever vaccine.

The chain uses TRBV9 and TRBJ2-6; maybe TRBD1 (5 bases). CDR1 and CDR2 from the germline V gene are SGDLS and YYNGEE. Deletions cut 2 bases from V and 1 base from J, with 10 bases between. The CDR3 contains 16 residues. The CDR3 nucleotides read TGTGCCAGCAGCGTTTTGCAGGGATCTGGGGCCAACGTCCTGACTTTC. Its protein is CASSVLQGSGANVLTF.

V and J are TRBV12-3 or TRBV12-4 and TRBJ2-5; D is undetermined. Trimming shortened V by 3 bases and J by 6 bases, and 5 bases separated the two germline ends. The CDR3 sequence is 11 residues long. CDR3 in amino acids: CASSFRQTQYF. The CDR3 DNA is TGTGCCAGCAGTTTTCGCCAGACCCAGTACTTC.

V usage is TRBV6-2 or TRBV6-3 and J usage is TRBJ1-1; D is unresolved. Per the germline V gene, CDR1 is MNHEY and CDR2 is SVGEGT. Trimming shortened V by 6 bases and J by 4 bases, and 18 bases separated the two germline ends. This CDR3 has 15 residues. In nucleotides, the CDR3 is TGTGCCAGCAGAGCCCAAGGGTTCTTACTCACTGAAGCTTTCTTT. It specifies CASRAQGFLLTEAFF.

In its sample, this clonotype was seen many times. The chain couples TRBV5-1 to TRBJ2-3, with TRBD2 matching over 9 bases. CDR3 length: 15 amino acids. Losses at the gene ends were 1 base for V and 1 base for J; bases not matched to a gene: 1. The germline V gene has CDR1 SGHRS and CDR2 YFSETQ. Here the CDR3 DNA reads TGCGCCAGCAGCTTGAGGACTAGCGGCACAGATACGCAGTATTTT. It yields the protein CASSLRTSGTDTQYF. The full variable domain, completed using reference TRBV5-1 and TRBJ2-3, is KAGVTQTPRYLIKTRGQQVTLSCSPISGHRSVSWYQQTPGQGLQFLFEYFSETQRNKGNFPGRFSGRQFSNSRSEMNVSTLELGDSALYLCASSLRTSGTDTQYFGPGTRLTVL.

This clonotype was seen more than once but under ten times. This chain uses TRBV7-3 with TRBJ2-6; D possibly corresponds to TRBD1 (6 bases). Germline V lookup: CDR1 SGHTA, CDR2 FQGTGA. This CDR3 contains 15 residues. Trimming shortened V by 2 bases and J by 4 bases, and 9 bases separated the two germline ends. CDR3 protein: CASSLQGLGANVLTF. DNA of the CDR3: TGTGCCAGCAGCTTACAGGGGCTCGGGGCCAACGTCCTGACTTTC.

The V and J genes are TRBV24-1 and TRBJ2-2; maybe TRBD1 (6 bases). The germline CDR1 and CDR2 sequences are KGHDR and SFDVKD. This CDR3 comprises 15 residues. With 3 bases removed from V and 2 bases from J, the gap between germline ends came to 9 bases. DNA of the CDR3: TGTGCCACCAGTGATCGGACAGCCAACACCGGGGAGCTGTTTTTT. This codes for CATSDRTANTGELFF.

This clonotype was observed many times. The chain joins TRBV4-3 to TRBJ2-5, with a weak D call TRBD1 (6 bases). The CDR3 totals 15 residues. Germline V CDR1 and CDR2: LGHNA, YSLEER. V shed 0 bases and J shed 6 bases, with 14 bases lying between them. Written as DNA, the CDR3 is TGCGCCAGCAGCCAAGATTTCGGGCAGGGGAAGACCCAGTACTTC. Its protein product is CASSQDFGQGKTQYF.

The J gene is TRBJ2-1, the V gene TRBV4-1; 7 bases match TRBD1. Trimming cost V 4 bases and J 7 bases; bases outside gene matches: 16. The CDR3 has 17 residues. In germline, CDR1 is MGHRA, CDR2 YSYEKL. This CDR3 reads CASSPQGVRSERNEQFF. In DNA form, the CDR3 reads TGCGCCAGCAGCCCCCAGGGGGTAAGATCGGAGAGGAATGAGCAGTTCTTC.

There are a few counts of this clonotype. The chain uses TRBV19 and TRBJ2-1; 10 bases map to TRBD1. The V segment lost 5 bases and the J segment 7 bases; nucleotides outside the gene matches: 8. This CDR3 has 15 residues. CDR1 is LNHDA, CDR2 SQIVND, per germline (reference sequence). The CDR3, as DNA: TGTGCCAGTAGTCACCGGGACAGGGGAATGAATGAGCAGTTCTTC. It is translated as CASSHRDRGMNEQFF. The whole variable domain, filled in from reference TRBV19 and TRBJ2-1, reads DGGITQSPKYLFRKEGQNVTLSCEQNLNHDAMYWYRQDPGQGLRLIYYSQIVNDFQKGDIAEGYSVSREKKESFPLTVTSAQKNPTAFYLCASSHRDRGMNEQFFGPGTRLTVL.

This clonotype has ten or more counts. The chain has TRBV29-1 and TRBJ2-1; D unclear. The CDR3 length is 16 residues. V shed 4 bases and J shed 0 bases, with 16 bases lying between them. Germline V gives CDR1 SQVTM, CDR2 ANQGSEA. The CDR3 region has the DNA TGCAGCGTTGGGGGATCCGAAGCGCCCTCCTACAATGAGCAGTTCTTC. It codes for CSVGGSEAPSYNEQFF.

The chain is built from TRBV9 and TRBJ1-2; perhaps TRBD1 as D (5 bases). This CDR3 comprises 14 residues. The V end lost 3 bases, the J end lost 3 bases, and 12 bases lay between the germline ends. Germline lookup yields CDR1 SGDLS and CDR2 YYNGEE. The CDR3 loop is CASSGPTVDYGYTF. As DNA, the CDR3 is TGTGCCAGCAGCGGCCCGACAGTTGACTATGGCTACACCTTC.

There are a few counts of this clonotype. The CDR3 sequence: CSAMGLEASPLHF. Written as DNA, the CDR3 is TGCAGTGCGATGGGGTTGGAAGCTTCACCCCTCCACTTT. The V and J genes are TRBV20-1 and TRBJ1-6; D uncertain. CDR3 length: 13 amino acids. Trimming took 6 bases from V and 9 from J, leaving 15 bases between them. Germline values: CDR1 DFQATT, CDR2 SNEGSKA (reference sequence).

This clonotype was detected only a few times. The V and J genes are TRBV20-1 and TRBJ2-7; 10 bases fit TRBD1. The germline gives CDR1 DFQATT, CDR2 SNEGSKA (reference sequence). The CDR3 has 15 amino acids. V shed 3 bases, J shed 0 bases, and the junction held 5 bases outside the gene matches. This CDR3 reads CSARGTGESSYEQYV. For the CDR3, the DNA is TGCAGTGCTAGGGGGACAGGGGAAAGCTCCTACGAGCAGTACGTC.

This clonotype has at least ten counts. The chain combines TRBV6-2 or TRBV6-3 with TRBJ1-1; D not certain. This CDR3 has 16 residues. Germline V gives CDR1 MNHEY, CDR2 SVGEGT. The V end was cut by 6 bases, the J end by 4 bases, with 21 bases between. CDR3 residues: CASRGGLIRDGTEAFF. The CDR3 nucleotides read TGTGCCAGCAGGGGCGGACTCATAAGGGATGGCACTGAAGCTTTCTTT.

This clonotype came up a few times. J is TRBJ2-1 and V is TRBV15; D assignment may be TRBD1 or TRBD2 (5 bases each). Trimming pared 6 bases from V and 4 bases from J, leaving 16 bases between. Germline V gene data show CDR1 as LNHNV and CDR2 as YYDKDF (reference sequence). This CDR3 region has 15 residues. CDR3: CATRDRGVTYNEQFF. CDR3 bases: TGTGCCACCAGGGATAGAGGGGTAACGTACAATGAGCAGTTCTTC.

CDR3 bases: TGCGCCAGCAGCCAAAACAGGGGGAGCTCCTACAATGAGCAGTTCTTC. Translating gives CASSQNRGSSYNEQFF. The chain recombines TRBV4-3 with TRBJ2-1; 8 bases align to TRBD1. The CDR3 covers 16 residues. Germline V gives CDR1 LGHNA, CDR2 YSLEER. Unmatched junction bases numbered 3, after V lost 2 bases and J lost 0 bases.

This clonotype was observed a handful of times. The chain is built from TRBV4-3 and TRBJ2-1, with 8 bases matching TRBD2. The V gene's germline CDR1 is LGHNA and CDR2 YSLEER. V was pared by 1 base and J by 7 bases, with 9 bases of the junction left unmatched. The CDR3 is 16 amino acids. The DNA of the CDR3 is TGCGCCAGCAGCCAAGTCGGTAGCGGGGTTTGGAATGAGCAGTTCTTC. It translates to CASSQVGSGVWNEQFF.

V usage is TRBV12-3 or TRBV12-4 and J usage is TRBJ1-5; D gene ambiguous. With 2 bases removed from V and 4 bases from J, the gap between germline ends came to 6 bases. CDR3 length: 13 amino acids. CDR3 sequence: CASSLNVNQPQHF. Written as DNA, the CDR3 is TGTGCCAGCAGTTTAAACGTTAATCAGCCCCAGCATTTT.

The chain is built from TRBV11-2 and TRBJ2-3, with a possible D match to TRBD2 (5 bases). The germline CDR1 and CDR2 sequences are SGHAT and FQNNGV. The CDR3 is 14 residues long. Trimming pared 4 bases from V and 5 bases from J, leaving 13 bases between. The CDR3 reads CASSSQVSGDTQYF. Written as DNA, the CDR3 is TGTGCCAGCAGCTCTCAGGTCAGCGGAGATACGCAGTATTTT.

This chain links TRBV20-1 with TRBJ1-1; the D is unclear. V was trimmed by 4 bases and J by 0 bases, leaving 18 bases between them. From germline, CDR1 is DFQATT and CDR2 SNEGSKA (reference sequence). This CDR3 comprises 16 residues. The CDR3 nucleotides are TGCAGTGCTAAGGGTATCGGAGGCGGCCTGAACACTGAAGCTTTCTTT. Its protein is CSAKGIGGGLNTEAFF.

This clonotype was seen ten or more times. V is TRBV5-1 and J is TRBJ2-3; 8 bases match TRBD1. CDR1 is SGHRS and CDR2 is YFSETQ in the germline V gene. This CDR3 has 13 residues. Trimming removed 5 bases from V and 1 base from J; junction bases left unmatched: 0. CDR3 bases: TGCGCCAGCAGGGGACAGGGCACAGATACGCAGTATTTT. Its protein is CASRGQGTDTQYF. Drawing the rest from reference TRBV5-1 and TRBJ2-3, the complete variable domain is KAGVTQTPRYLIKTRGQQVTLSCSPISGHRSVSWYQQTPGQGLQFLFEYFSETQRNKGNFPGRFSGRQFSNSRSEMNVSTLELGDSALYLCASRGQGTDTQYFGPGTRLTVL.

This chain connects TRBV7-2 to TRBJ2-7, with 9 bases lining up with TRBD1. The CDR3 totals 14 residues. The V and J ends lost 2 bases and 10 bases, in that order; junction bases with no gene match: 9. Germline CDR1 is SGHTA and CDR2 is FQGNSA. The CDR3: CASSLTGTGRYQYF. The CDR3 region has the DNA TGTGCCAGCAGCTTAACCGGGACAGGGCGGTACCAGTACTTC. Filled out from reference TRBV7-2 and TRBJ2-7, the complete variable domain reads GAGVSQSPSNKVTEKGKDVELRCDPISGHTALYWYRQSLGQGLEFLIYFQGNSAPDKSGLPSDRFSAERTGGSVSTLTIQRTQQEDSAVYLCASSLTGTGRYQYFGPGTRLTVT.

The table lists this clonotype with a few counts. The chain couples TRBV19 to TRBJ2-7, with a tentative D call TRBD2 (6 bases). Germline V gene data show CDR1 as LNHDA and CDR2 as SQIVND (reference sequence). Trimming left V 6 bases short and J 0 bases short, with 15 bases between. The CDR3 length is 15 residues. The CDR3 sequence is CASSPRDSSSYEQYF. CDR3 DNA sequence: TGTGCCAGTAGCCCCCGGGACTCGAGCTCCTACGAGCAGTACTTC.

This clonotype was seen more than once but under ten times. This chain uses TRBV27 with TRBJ2-1; 10 bases are a match to TRBD1. Germline lookup yields CDR1 MNHEY and CDR2 SMNVEV (reference sequence). V dropped 5 bases and J dropped 12; count of bases not matched to a gene: 10. The CDR3 covers 14 residues. CDR3 in DNA: TGTGCCAGCAGTGTAACCGGGACAGGGGCCTGGCAGTTCTTC. It codes for CASSVTGTGAWQFF.